This T cell receptor beta chain was identified during a study of blood T cells in healthy people across ages. Then a second PCR, running about 6 to 12 cycles, was carried out with a sample-barcoded 5' primer and a J-beta primer mix. MiXCR, applied by TCRdb to the 5' RACE reads, yields one record per CDR3 protein. The sample includes over 700,000 distinct CDR3 sequences, just under 25% of them seen just once. A note on this clonotype: Its antigen is not identified.

Study-wide results and limits: Diversity was higher, and naive CD4+ cells more numerous, in long-lived donors than in aged donors.

These data are also associated with another study on T cells of mothers and their children.

This receptor was taken from a boy aged 10-17 years in good health. The sequencing input was blood.

CDR3 in amino acids: CASSPLSLRGDEQYF. The CDR3 coding sequence is TGTGCCAGCAGTCCATTGAGTCTAAGAGGTGACGAGCAGTACTTC. The chain has TRBV27 and TRBJ2-7; no definite D call. The V gene's germline CDR1 is MNHEY and CDR2 SMNVEV (reference sequence). This CDR3 spans 15 amino acids. Deletions cut 5 bases from V and 5 bases from J, with 19 bases between.